The rows below give T cell receptor beta chains drawn from one sample of a study of metastatic and nonmetastatic thyroid tumors. TCRdb re-analyzed the PCR reads through MiXCR. Here the sample spans 14,000 or so clones, 25% to 35% being singletons. The sequencing input was blood. All receptors derive from a female donor with papillary thyroid cancer or a benign thyroid nodule (not recorded which). Some clones in this sample may be carry-over from other donors' samples. CDR3s include the opening cysteine and the closing phenylalanine or tryptophan. D genes are given only for firm matches. The size entry is marked missing in some rows and otherwise reads once, few, many or a size class.

j_call: TRBJ1-5; d_call: -; v_call: TRBV6-1; clone_size: medium-sized; cdr3_nt: TGTGCCAGCAGATACCGGGACGGACTCAATCAGCCCCAGCATTTT; cdr3_aa: CASRYRDGLNQPQHF
j_call: TRBJ1-6; d_call: -; v_call: TRBV3-1; clone_size: many; cdr3_nt: TGTGCCCCTACATATAATTCACCCCTCCACTTT; cdr3_aa: CAPTYNSPLHF
j_call: TRBJ2-7; d_call: TRBD2; v_call: TRBV20-1; clone_size: few; cdr3_nt: TGCAGTGCTAGAGATCCCCTAGCGGGAGACCTTCTGGAGCAGTACTTC; cdr3_aa: CSARDPLAGDLLEQYF
j_call: TRBJ2-1; d_call: TRBD2; v_call: TRBV24-1; clone_size: medium-sized; cdr3_nt: TGTGCCACCAGTGATGTGGGACTAGATGAGCAGTTCTTC; cdr3_aa: CATSDVGLDEQFF
j_call: TRBJ2-3; d_call: TRBD2; v_call: TRBV5-5; clone_size: many; cdr3_nt: TGTGCCAGCAGCTTGGGACTAGCGGGAGTAGGATCAGATACGCAGTATTTT; cdr3_aa: CASSLGLAGVGSDTQYF
j_call: TRBJ2-7; d_call: TRBD2; v_call: TRBV20-1; clone_size: once; cdr3_nt: TGCAGTGCTAGAGAAGAACTAGCGGGAGTAGGGGAGCAGTACTTC; cdr3_aa: CSAREELAGVGEQYF
j_call: TRBJ2-2; d_call: -; v_call: TRBV5-1; clone_size: -; cdr3_nt: TGCGCCAGCACCTCCTCAGGGTACACCGGGGAGCTGTTTTTT; cdr3_aa: CASTSSGYTGELFF
j_call: TRBJ2-7; d_call: -; v_call: TRBV6-1; clone_size: -; cdr3_nt: TGTGCCAGCAGAGGCTCAGGACAGATCTACGAGCAGTACTTC; cdr3_aa: CASRGSGQIYEQYF
j_call: TRBJ2-1; d_call: TRBD2; v_call: TRBV20-1; clone_size: many; cdr3_nt: TGCAGTGCTCGCCGGACTAGCGGGAGCTCCTACAATGAGCAGTTCTTC; cdr3_aa: CSARRTSGSSYNEQFF
j_call: TRBJ2-1; d_call: -; v_call: TRBV6-5; clone_size: -; cdr3_nt: TGTGCCAGCAGTTTAGTACCTGTAGGCTACGATGAGCAGTTCTTC; cdr3_aa: CASSLVPVGYDEQFF
j_call: TRBJ2-3; d_call: TRBD2; v_call: TRBV7-3; clone_size: medium-sized; cdr3_nt: TGTGCCAGCAGCTTAACAGGTTCGAGCGGGAGAATAGATACGCAGTATTTT; cdr3_aa: CASSLTGSSGRIDTQYF
j_call: TRBJ2-5; d_call: TRBD2; v_call: TRBV20-1; clone_size: once; cdr3_nt: TGCAGTGCTAGAACTCCTAGCGGGACGAGGGAGACCCAGTACTTC; cdr3_aa: CSARTPSGTRETQYF
j_call: TRBJ2-1; d_call: -; v_call: TRBV11-1; clone_size: -; cdr3_nt: TGTGCCAGCAGCCCCCAGTTCTTC; cdr3_aa: CASSPQFF
j_call: TRBJ2-5; d_call: TRBD1; v_call: TRBV7-2; clone_size: many; cdr3_nt: TGTGCCAGCAGCCCTACTGGGACAGCACTTCGGGAGACCCAGTACTTC; cdr3_aa: CASSPTGTALRETQYF
j_call: TRBJ2-7; d_call: -; v_call: TRBV7-2; clone_size: -; cdr3_nt: TGTGCCAGCAGCTCAGCCGGGGGTGGCGAGCAGTACTTC; cdr3_aa: CASSSAGGGEQYF
j_call: TRBJ1-5; d_call: -; v_call: TRBV29-1; clone_size: few; cdr3_nt: TGCAGCGCTCCCACTATTCAGCCCCAGCATTTT; cdr3_aa: CSAPTIQPQHF
j_call: TRBJ2-2; d_call: -; v_call: TRBV20-1; clone_size: -; cdr3_nt: TGCAGTGCTAGGAAGGCCAGGGGGGACGGGGAGCTGTTTTTT; cdr3_aa: CSARKARGDGELFF
j_call: TRBJ2-1; d_call: -; v_call: TRBV19; clone_size: medium-sized; cdr3_nt: TGTGCCAGTAGTAGTGACATTTACAATGAGCAGTTCTTC; cdr3_aa: CASSSDIYNEQFF
j_call: TRBJ2-1; d_call: TRBD2; v_call: TRBV11-2; clone_size: -; cdr3_nt: TGTGCCATCATCTTATTGGGCGGCGGGAGGGCCGGTGAGCAGTTCTTC; cdr3_aa: CAIILLGGGRAGEQFF
j_call: TRBJ2-3; d_call: -; v_call: TRBV20-1; clone_size: -; cdr3_nt: TGCAGTGCTAGTGGGGGGTACACAGGTACGCAGTATTTT; cdr3_aa: CSASGGYTGTQYF
j_call: TRBJ1-1; d_call: -; v_call: TRBV11-3; clone_size: once; cdr3_nt: TGTGCCAGCAGCAAAGCCCGGGGGGAGCTGAACACTGAAGCTTTCTTT; cdr3_aa: CASSKARGELNTEAFF
j_call: TRBJ2-2; d_call: -; v_call: TRBV25-1; clone_size: many; cdr3_nt: TGTGCCAGCGACCCTACAGGGACGGGGAACACCGGGGAGCTGTTTTTT; cdr3_aa: CASDPTGTGNTGELFF
j_call: TRBJ1-2; d_call: -; v_call: TRBV2; clone_size: few; cdr3_nt: TGTGCCAGCAGTGATAAGACAGACCTCTATGGCTACACCTTC; cdr3_aa: CASSDKTDLYGYTF
j_call: TRBJ1-2; d_call: -; v_call: TRBV6-2/TRBV6-3; clone_size: -; cdr3_nt: TGTGCCAGCATAACCGTAGTGGACTATGGCTACACCTTC; cdr3_aa: CASITVVDYGYTF
j_call: TRBJ1-5; d_call: -; v_call: TRBV6-2/TRBV6-3; clone_size: medium-sized; cdr3_nt: TGTGCCAGCAGTTATTCGGGATCTCGAAATCAGCCCCAGCATTTT; cdr3_aa: CASSYSGSRNQPQHF
j_call: TRBJ2-1; d_call: -; v_call: TRBV19; clone_size: few; cdr3_nt: TGTGCCAGTAGTCGACAGGTTGTCGATGAGCAGTTCTTC; cdr3_aa: CASSRQVVDEQFF
j_call: TRBJ1-2; d_call: TRBD1; v_call: TRBV12-3/TRBV12-4; clone_size: medium-sized; cdr3_nt: TGTGCCAGCAGTTCATACCATATTAGACAGGGGTTAAACTATGGCTACACCTTC; cdr3_aa: CASSSYHIRQGLNYGYTF
j_call: TRBJ2-7; d_call: -; v_call: TRBV20-1; clone_size: -; cdr3_nt: TGCAGTGCTAGCGGGTCCAAGGCGGGTAACTACGAGCAGTACTTC; cdr3_aa: CSASGSKAGNYEQYF
j_call: TRBJ2-6; d_call: -; v_call: TRBV12-3/TRBV12-4; clone_size: many; cdr3_nt: TGTGCCAGCAGCCTGACAGGCTCTGGGGCCAACGTCCTGACTTTC; cdr3_aa: CASSLTGSGANVLTF
j_call: TRBJ2-7; d_call: -; v_call: TRBV18; clone_size: -; cdr3_nt: TGTCCCAGCTCCCCCATGGTGGGCGGATCCTACGAGCAGTACTTC; cdr3_aa: CPSSPMVGGSYEQYF
j_call: TRBJ2-7; d_call: TRBD1; v_call: TRBV5-1; clone_size: once; cdr3_nt: TGCGCCAGCAGCTCCGGGACAGGGTCCTACGAGCAGTACTTC; cdr3_aa: CASSSGTGSYEQYF
j_call: TRBJ1-1; d_call: -; v_call: TRBV5-1; clone_size: -; cdr3_nt: TGCGCCAGCAGCGGGGGCCATGGGGAGGAGGAAGCTTTCTTT; cdr3_aa: CASSGGHGEEEAFF
j_call: TRBJ2-7; d_call: -; v_call: TRBV25-1; clone_size: many; cdr3_nt: TGTGCCAGCAGTGGCCGGGACGCCCCTCCCTACGAGCAGTACTTC; cdr3_aa: CASSGRDAPPYEQYF
j_call: TRBJ1-1; d_call: TRBD1; v_call: TRBV14; clone_size: many; cdr3_nt: TGTGCCAGCAGCCAGATACAGGGGGGTTTCACTGAAGCTTTCTTT; cdr3_aa: CASSQIQGGFTEAFF
j_call: TRBJ2-6; d_call: -; v_call: TRBV3-1; clone_size: -; cdr3_nt: TGTGCCAGCAGCCAAAGAGGTTTCGGGGCCAACGTCATGACTTTC; cdr3_aa: CASSQRGFGANVMTF
j_call: TRBJ1-4; d_call: -; v_call: TRBV6-1; clone_size: many; cdr3_nt: TGTGCCAGCGGGGACGGTAATGAAAAACTGTTTTTT; cdr3_aa: CASGDGNEKLFF
j_call: TRBJ2-1; d_call: -; v_call: TRBV11-2; clone_size: few; cdr3_nt: TGTGCCTGCAGCTTAGGGGGACACGGGTGGAATGAGCAGTTCTTC; cdr3_aa: CACSLGGHGWNEQFF
j_call: TRBJ1-4; d_call: TRBD1; v_call: TRBV3-1; clone_size: -; cdr3_nt: TGTGCCAGCAGCCAGCGCCAGGGGGCTAATGAAAAACTGTTTTTT; cdr3_aa: CASSQRQGANEKLFF
j_call: TRBJ1-2; d_call: -; v_call: TRBV7-2; clone_size: few; cdr3_nt: TGTGCCAGCAGCCATAAGCGGGAGGTGCGTGGCTACACCTTC; cdr3_aa: CASSHKREVRGYTF
j_call: TRBJ2-1; d_call: -; v_call: TRBV3-1; clone_size: many; cdr3_nt: TGTGCCAGCAGCCAAGAGGGTAACTGGGGCAATGAGCAGTTCTTC; cdr3_aa: CASSQEGNWGNEQFF
j_call: TRBJ1-1; d_call: -; v_call: TRBV6-1; clone_size: -; cdr3_nt: TGTGCCAGTTTAAATGCAGGGAGTTTCGAAGCTTTCTTT; cdr3_aa: CASLNAGSFEAFF
j_call: TRBJ2-2; d_call: -; v_call: TRBV28; clone_size: few; cdr3_nt: TGTGCCAGCAGTTTTCAGACCGCCCCTACCGTGGAGCTGTTTTTT; cdr3_aa: CASSFQTAPTVELFF
j_call: TRBJ1-2; d_call: TRBD1; v_call: TRBV29-1; clone_size: many; cdr3_nt: TGCAGCTCCTGGGACAGGGGCTACTATGGCTACACCTTC; cdr3_aa: CSSWDRGYYGYTF
j_call: TRBJ1-1; d_call: -; v_call: TRBV3-1; clone_size: -; cdr3_nt: TGTGCCAGCAGCCAAGCGGCGAACACTGAAGCTTTCTTT; cdr3_aa: CASSQAANTEAFF
j_call: TRBJ1-4; d_call: -; v_call: TRBV12-3/TRBV12-4; clone_size: many; cdr3_nt: TGTGCCACTACCCCAGGGCGCAGGGCTAATGAAAAACTGTTTTTT; cdr3_aa: CATTPGRRANEKLFF
j_call: TRBJ2-3; d_call: -; v_call: TRBV11-2; clone_size: medium-sized; cdr3_nt: TGTGCCAGCAGCTTACGAACGGGAAGCACAGATACGCAGTATTTT; cdr3_aa: CASSLRTGSTDTQYF
j_call: TRBJ1-1; d_call: -; v_call: TRBV2; clone_size: -; cdr3_nt: TGTGCCAGCGACAAGGGGGTAATGAACACTGAAGCTTTCTTT; cdr3_aa: CASDKGVMNTEAFF
j_call: TRBJ2-1; d_call: -; v_call: TRBV12-5; clone_size: many; cdr3_nt: TGTGCTAGTAACCGTGGCCAGACCTACAATGAGCAGTTCTTC; cdr3_aa: CASNRGQTYNEQFF
j_call: TRBJ2-3; d_call: TRBD2; v_call: TRBV20-1; clone_size: -; cdr3_nt: TGCAGTGCTGGACTCTTCAGAGAAGCGGGGGGGCGTGATACGCAGTATTTT; cdr3_aa: CSAGLFREAGGRDTQYF
j_call: TRBJ2-7; d_call: TRBD2; v_call: TRBV20-1; clone_size: many; cdr3_nt: TGCAGTGCCGGGGGGGGGCTCTACGAGCAGTACTTC; cdr3_aa: CSAGGGLYEQYF
j_call: TRBJ2-1; d_call: -; v_call: TRBV3-1; clone_size: -; cdr3_nt: TGTGCCAGCAGCCAAGGTAGTGGGGGGCAGTACAATGAGCAGTTCTTC; cdr3_aa: CASSQGSGGQYNEQFF
j_call: TRBJ2-7; d_call: -; v_call: TRBV28; clone_size: -; cdr3_nt: TGTGCCAGCAGTTCTCTCCTAGCGTTAAGCTCCTACGAGCAGTACTTC; cdr3_aa: CASSSLLALSSYEQYF
j_call: TRBJ2-1; d_call: TRBD1; v_call: TRBV19; clone_size: -; cdr3_nt: TGTGCCAGTAGTATTTCACAGGGGTTATCCAATGAGCAGTTCTTC; cdr3_aa: CASSISQGLSNEQFF
j_call: TRBJ2-7; d_call: -; v_call: TRBV12-3/TRBV12-4; clone_size: medium-sized; cdr3_nt: TGTGCCAGCAGTCGCAACTACGAGCAGTACTTC; cdr3_aa: CASSRNYEQYF
j_call: TRBJ2-6; d_call: TRBD1; v_call: TRBV6-2/TRBV6-3; clone_size: -; cdr3_nt: TGTGCCAGCAGTATGACAGGGGGCTCTGGGGCCAACGTCCTGACTTTC; cdr3_aa: CASSMTGGSGANVLTF